The present TCR beta chain was sequenced within a study of OX40 agonist ivuxolimab in advanced cancers. CDR1 and CDR2 (germline): SGHKS, YYEKEE (reference sequence). The CDR3 runs 14 residues. Trimming removed 3 bases from V and 2 bases from J, with 10 bases in between. Clones were read by immunoSEQ multiplex PCR, and TCRdb kept only the in-frame ones, dropping some. The repertoire holds over 60,000 clones, with 85% as singletons. Sequenced here: CD4+ or CD8+ T cells sorted from blood, sampled in a trial of the OX40 agonist ivuxolimab. V and J are TRBV5-5 and TRBJ2-3, with unresolved D. The clonotype comes from an adult with an advanced solid tumor such as melanoma, head and neck, liver or kidney cancer. The CDR3 DNA sequence: TGTGCCAGCAGCTCTGGGATGCACACAGATACGCAGTATTTT. Translated: CASSSGMHTDTQYF.